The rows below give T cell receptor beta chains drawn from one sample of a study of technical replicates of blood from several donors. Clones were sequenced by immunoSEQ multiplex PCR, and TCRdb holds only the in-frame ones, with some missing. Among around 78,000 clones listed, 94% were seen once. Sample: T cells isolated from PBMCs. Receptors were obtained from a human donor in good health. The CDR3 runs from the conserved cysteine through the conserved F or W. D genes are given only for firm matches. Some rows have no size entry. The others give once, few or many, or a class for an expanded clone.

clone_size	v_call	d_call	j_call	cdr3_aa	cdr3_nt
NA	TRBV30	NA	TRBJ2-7	CAWSTSSSNEQYF	TGTGCCTGGAGTACCAGTTCCTCCAACGAGCAGTACTTC
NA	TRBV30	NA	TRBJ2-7	CAWTLLSSYEQYF	TGTGCCTGGACTCTCCTCAGCTCCTACGAGCAGTACTTC
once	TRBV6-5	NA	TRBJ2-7	CASVKGPYENYEQYF	TGTGCCAGCGTAAAGGGGCCTTACGAAAACTACGAGCAGTACTTC
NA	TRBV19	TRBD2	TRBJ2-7	CASSISLAGGWEQYF	TGTGCCAGTAGTATATCACTAGCGGGAGGATGGGAGCAGTACTTC
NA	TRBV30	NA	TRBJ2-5	CAWSVPQGGAQYF	TGTGCCTGGAGTGTACCACAGGGGGGGGCCCAGTACTTC
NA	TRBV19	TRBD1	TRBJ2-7	CASSRDRGPMYEQYF	TGTGCCAGTAGTAGAGACAGGGGGCCTATGTACGAGCAGTACTTC
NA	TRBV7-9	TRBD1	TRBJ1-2	CASSLAGAGGTYGYTF	TGTGCCAGCAGCTTAGCGGGGGCAGGGGGCACCTATGGCTACACCTTC
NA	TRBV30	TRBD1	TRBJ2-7	CAWRIGSGTGAYEQYF	TGTGCCTGGAGAATAGGCTCCGGGACAGGGGCCTACGAGCAGTACTTC
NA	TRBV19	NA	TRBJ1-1	CASSIGTNTEAFF	TGTGCCAGTAGTATAGGAACTAACACTGAAGCTTTCTTT
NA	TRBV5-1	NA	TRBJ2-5	CASSLPTGNRQETQYF	TGCGCCAGCAGCTTACCCACAGGGAACCGTCAAGAGACCCAGTACTTC
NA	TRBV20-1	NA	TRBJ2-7	CSARYTYEQYF	TGCAGTGCTAGGTATACCTACGAGCAGTACTTC
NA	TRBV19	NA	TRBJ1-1	CASSLPGVNTEAFF	TGTGCCAGTAGTTTACCAGGGGTGAACACTGAAGCTTTCTTT
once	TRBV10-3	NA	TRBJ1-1	CAISDFGGNTEAFF	TGTGCCATCAGTGATTTTGGGGGCAACACTGAAGCTTTCTTT
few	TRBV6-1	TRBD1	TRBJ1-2	CASSGAGGNYGYTF	TGTGCCAGCAGTGGGGCAGGGGGCAACTATGGCTACACCTTC
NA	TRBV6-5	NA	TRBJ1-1	CASSYSPGENTEAFF	TGTGCCAGCAGTTACTCCCCAGGCGAGAACACTGAAGCTTTCTTT
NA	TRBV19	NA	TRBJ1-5	CASNDWSNQPQHF	TGTGCCAGTAACGACTGGAGCAATCAGCCCCAGCATTTT
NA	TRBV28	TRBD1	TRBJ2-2	CASSVTLTGGTGELFF	TGTGCCAGCAGTGTTACTCTTACAGGGGGGACCGGGGAGCTGTTTTTT
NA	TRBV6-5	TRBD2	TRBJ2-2	CASNEISGSPGELFF	TGTGCCAGCAACGAAATTAGCGGGAGTCCCGGGGAGCTGTTTTTT
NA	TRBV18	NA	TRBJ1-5	CASSPNPVFSNQPQHF	TGTGCCAGCTCACCTAACCCAGTGTTTAGCAATCAGCCCCAGCATTTT
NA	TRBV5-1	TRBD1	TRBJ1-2	CASSLDRGPGYTF	TGCGCCAGCAGCTTGGACAGGGGGCCTGGCTACACCTTC